These T cell receptor beta chains were read from a single sample in a study of human CD8 memory T cell subsets. TCRdb reanalyzed the 5' RACE reads and collapses them to one entry per CDR3 protein, without DNA. In all, the sample yields thousands of distinct CDR3 sequences. The material sequenced was CD8+ stem-like memory T cells (TSCM and TCM) sorted from PBMCs. The receptors come from a human donor in good health. CDR3s include the opening cysteine and the closing phenylalanine or tryptophan. Size tells how often a clone was seen (once, few, many) or the class of an expanded clone, and some rows leave it out.

v_call,j_call,clone_size,cdr3_aa
TRBV6-6,TRBJ1-4,large,CASSLSEKLFF
TRBV4-3,TRBJ2-4,.,CASSQGLAGEAKNIQYF
TRBV13,TRBJ2-1,.,CASSPTSGLYNEQFF
TRBV6-2/TRBV6-3,TRBJ2-1,.,CASLDTYNEQFF
TRBV5-6,TRBJ2-1,.,CASSLGLGGSLYNEQFF
TRBV9,TRBJ2-7,.,CASSGGTSSPDEQYF
TRBV15,TRBJ1-1,medium-sized,CATSLSRNTEAFF
TRBV7-8,TRBJ2-7,medium-sized,CASSLAPVGLISYEQYF
TRBV9,TRBJ2-7,.,CASSSGGAVYEQYF
TRBV6-4,TRBJ2-1,.,CASSERAASGNEQFF
TRBV10-2,TRBJ1-2,.,CASSTGLGYTF
TRBV4-1,TRBJ2-1,.,CASSRMPTGPSYNEQFF
TRBV10-3,TRBJ2-3,.,CAISEGGSTDTQYF
TRBV20-1,TRBJ1-1,.,CSAPTGNTEAFF
TRBV7-2,TRBJ2-3,.,CASSPWTDTQYF
TRBV27,TRBJ1-2,.,CASSWAASNYGYTF
TRBV6-5,TRBJ1-1,.,CASSLRGGIEAFF
TRBV28,TRBJ1-6,.,CASSPSRDYNSPLHF
TRBV3-1,TRBJ2-2,.,CASSRHHRGELFF
TRBV4-1,TRBJ1-2,.,CASSQDRGDYGYTF
TRBV20-1,TRBJ2-1,.,CSAPTSSGRPRGYEQFF
TRBV30,TRBJ1-4,.,CAWSVLGWGRGLFF
TRBV25-1,TRBJ2-2,.,CASSELDGDTGELFF
TRBV14,TRBJ2-1,.,CASSQDQPSFYNEQFF
TRBV6-6,TRBJ1-5,.,CASTRFAAGFKVEGNQPQHF
TRBV6-2/TRBV6-3,TRBJ2-1,.,CATWNSYNEQFF
TRBV20-1,TRBJ2-3,.,CSAETSGRGSDTQYF
TRBV12-3/TRBV12-4,TRBJ2-7,.,CASSLYTAYEQYF
TRBV4-2,TRBJ1-4,.,CASSLLETGEKLFF
TRBV12-3/TRBV12-4,TRBJ1-2,.,CASSFRTGGIYGYTF
TRBV28,TRBJ2-7,.,CASRELAASSYEQYF
TRBV20-1,TRBJ2-5,.,CRATRLAVQETQYF
TRBV20-1,TRBJ2-7,.,CSARSLAGYEQYF
TRBV23-1,TRBJ1-6,.,CASRTTGFLSPLHF
TRBV14,TRBJ2-4,.,CASSPRDRIGKNIQYF
TRBV23-1,TRBJ1-6,.,CASSQTGTCSPLHF
TRBV6-6,TRBJ1-1,.,CASAGVGTEAFF
TRBV19,TRBJ2-2,.,CATNGNGELFF
TRBV28,TRBJ2-3,.,CASSLQGAGVSSTDTQYF
TRBV7-6,TRBJ2-5,.,CASSSRPGQGLAVQETQYF
TRBV11-2,TRBJ2-7,.,CASSFEGNEQYF
TRBV15,TRBJ2-7,medium-sized,CATSKGQGNEQYF